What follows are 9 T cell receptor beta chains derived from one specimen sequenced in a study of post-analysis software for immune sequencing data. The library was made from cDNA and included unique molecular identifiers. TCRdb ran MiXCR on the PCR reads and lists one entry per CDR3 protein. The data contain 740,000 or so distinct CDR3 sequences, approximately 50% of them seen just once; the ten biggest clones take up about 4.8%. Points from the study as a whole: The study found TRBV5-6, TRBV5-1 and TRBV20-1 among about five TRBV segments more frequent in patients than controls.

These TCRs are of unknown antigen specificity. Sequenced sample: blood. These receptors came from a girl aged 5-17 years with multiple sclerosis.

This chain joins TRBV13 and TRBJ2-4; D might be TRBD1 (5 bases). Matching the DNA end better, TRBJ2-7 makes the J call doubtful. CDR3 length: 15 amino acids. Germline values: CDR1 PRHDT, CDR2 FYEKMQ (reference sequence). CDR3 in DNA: TGTGCCAGCAGCTCCCAAGGGGCGGAGAGCTACGAGCAGTACTTC. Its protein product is CASSSQGAESYEQYF.

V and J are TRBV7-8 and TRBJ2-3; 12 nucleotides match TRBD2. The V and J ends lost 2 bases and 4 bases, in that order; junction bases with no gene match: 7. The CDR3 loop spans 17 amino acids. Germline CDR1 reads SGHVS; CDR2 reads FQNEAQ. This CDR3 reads CASSLKFLAGGPDTQYF. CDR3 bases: TGTGCCAGCAGCTTAAAGTTTCTAGCGGGGGGGCCAGATACGCAGTATTTT.

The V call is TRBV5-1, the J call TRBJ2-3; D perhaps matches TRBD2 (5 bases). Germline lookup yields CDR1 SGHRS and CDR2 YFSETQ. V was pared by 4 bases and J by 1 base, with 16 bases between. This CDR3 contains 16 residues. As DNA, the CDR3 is TGCGCCAGCAGCATAGCGCCTATCGGCCGCACAGATACGCAGTATTTT. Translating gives CASSIAPIGRTDTQYF.

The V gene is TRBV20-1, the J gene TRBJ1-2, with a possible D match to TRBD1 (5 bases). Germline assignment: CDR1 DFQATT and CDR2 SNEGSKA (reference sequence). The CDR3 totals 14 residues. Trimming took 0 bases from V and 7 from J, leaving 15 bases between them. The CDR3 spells CSARDAGGFGGYTF. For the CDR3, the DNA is TGCAGTGCTAGAGATGCGGGGGGATTCGGTGGCTACACCTTC.

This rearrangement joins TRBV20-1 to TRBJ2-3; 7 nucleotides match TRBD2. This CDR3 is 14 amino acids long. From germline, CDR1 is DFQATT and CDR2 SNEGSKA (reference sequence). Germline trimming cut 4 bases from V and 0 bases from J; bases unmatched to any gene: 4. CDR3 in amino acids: CSATTSVSTDTQYF. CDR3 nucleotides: TGCAGTGCTACTACTAGCGTAAGCACAGATACGCAGTATTTT.

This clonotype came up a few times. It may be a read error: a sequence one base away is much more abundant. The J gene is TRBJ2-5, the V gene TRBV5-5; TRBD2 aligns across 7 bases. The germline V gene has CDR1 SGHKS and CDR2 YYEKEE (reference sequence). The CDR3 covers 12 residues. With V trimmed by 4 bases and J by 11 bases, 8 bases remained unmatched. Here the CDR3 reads CASSTGTNEQYF. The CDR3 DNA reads TGTGCCAGCAGCACCGGGACTAATGAGCAGTACTTC.

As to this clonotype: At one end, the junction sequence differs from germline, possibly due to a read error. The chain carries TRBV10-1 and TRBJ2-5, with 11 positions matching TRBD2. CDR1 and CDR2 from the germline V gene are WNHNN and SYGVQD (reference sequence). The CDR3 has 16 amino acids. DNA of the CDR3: TGTGCCATCAAAATGACCGGGACTAGCGGCCAAGAGACCCAGTACTTC. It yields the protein CAIKMTGTSGQETQYF.

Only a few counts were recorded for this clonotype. The chain's CDR3 is CASSSLGYEQYF. The CDR3 bases are TGTGCCAGCAGCTCCCTAGGCTACGAGCAGTACTTC. The chain is built from TRBV7-2 and TRBJ2-7; D is unclear. V was trimmed by 4 bases and J by 3 bases, leaving 7 bases between them. The germline V gene encodes CDR1 SGHTA and CDR2 FQGNSA. CDR3 length equals 12 residues. Using reference TRBV7-2 and TRBJ2-7 for the parts outside the CDR3, the full variable domain is GAGVSQSPSNKVTEKGKDVELRCDPISGHTALYWYRQSLGQGLEFLIYFQGNSAPDKSGLPSDRFSAERTGGSVSTLTIQRTQQEDSAVYLCASSSLGYEQYFGPGTRLTVT.

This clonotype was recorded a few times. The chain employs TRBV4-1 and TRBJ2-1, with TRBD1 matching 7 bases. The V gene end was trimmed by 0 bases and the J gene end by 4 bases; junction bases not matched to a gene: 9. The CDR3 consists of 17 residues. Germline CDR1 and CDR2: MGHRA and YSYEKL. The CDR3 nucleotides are TGCGCCAGCAGCCAAGATCTTGGGCAGGGGGTTTACAATGAGCAGTTCTTC. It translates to CASSQDLGQGVYNEQFF.